This T cell receptor (beta chain) emerged from a study of T cells in Graves' hyperthyroidism and ophthalmopathy. At the level of the study: Before any treatment, at initial diagnosis, peripheral blood was collected. Study-wide points: Peripheral blood also featured most of the thyroid clonotypes expanded above 0.001.

TCR beta CDR3 region amplification was performed from RNA transcripts. Initially, a first-round RT-PCR of the TCR CDR3 employed the HTBI primer set. TCRdb called the multiplex PCR reads again in MiXCR, with one record for every CDR3 protein. The profile shows around 280,000 distinct CDR3 sequences, roughly 13% of them singletons. Pregnant or lactating patients were excluded, as were those with uncontrolled infection or other autoimmune disease. On the basis of clinical symptoms, serum thyroxine and TRAb, thyroid ultrasound and orbital computed tomography, diagnoses were made. This clonotype was counted many times. What it recognizes is unknown. Trimming took 6 bases from V and 5 from J, leaving 13 bases between them. The CDR3 has 13 amino acids.

The receptor was derived from a woman aged 25 to 39 with Graves' hyperthyroidism that later progressed to Graves' ophthalmopathy. This sequence joins TRBV12-3 or TRBV12-4 and TRBJ2-5, with a tentative D call TRBD1 (6 bases). Material: blood. The CDR3 nucleotides read TGTGCCAGCAGGCCCCCAGGGGCTGAGACCCAGTACTTC. Translation gives CASRPPGAETQYF.